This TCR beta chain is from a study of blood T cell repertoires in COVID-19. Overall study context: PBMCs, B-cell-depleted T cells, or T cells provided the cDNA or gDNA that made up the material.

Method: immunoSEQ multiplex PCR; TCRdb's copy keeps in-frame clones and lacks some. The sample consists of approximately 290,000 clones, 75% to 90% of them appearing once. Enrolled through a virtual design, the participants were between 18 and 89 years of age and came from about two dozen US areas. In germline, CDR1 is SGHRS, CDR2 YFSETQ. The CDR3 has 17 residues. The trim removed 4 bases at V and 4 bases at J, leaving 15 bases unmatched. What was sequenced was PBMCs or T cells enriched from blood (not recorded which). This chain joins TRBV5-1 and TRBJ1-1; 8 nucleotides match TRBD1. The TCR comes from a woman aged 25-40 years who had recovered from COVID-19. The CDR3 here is CASSVDRGRVLGTEAFF. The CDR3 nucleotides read TGCGCCAGCAGCGTAGACAGGGGACGGGTTTTAGGCACTGAAGCTTTCTTT.